This note documents a single T cell receptor beta chain sequence. The sample belongs to a study of beta chain features in type 1 diabetes. The CDR3 is 14 residues long. Germline V gene lookup returns CDR1 SNHLY and CDR2 FYNNEI. Trimming removed 2 bases at V and 9 bases at J, with 14 bases between. Sequenced material consisted of expressed TCRB transcripts (all of the isolated RNA was reverse transcribed). About 3.6 million reads were obtained on average from naive, central memory and regulatory T cell samples. Measured with immunoSEQ multiplex PCR; TCRdb has only the in-frame clones, and not every one. The sample records 250,000 to 300,000 clones, under 8.5% being singletons.

The sequencing sample was made of central memory CD4+ T cells from blood. The rearrangement links TRBV2 to TRBJ2-1; the D gene is possibly TRBD2 (6 bases). This clonotype was sampled from a young woman in good health. DNA for the CDR3: TGTGCCAGCAGTGAATATGGCGGGATGATTGAGCAGTTCTTC. The encoded protein is CASSEYGGMIEQFF.